This record concerns one T cell receptor beta chain sequence. This clone's antigen is unknown. The input lacks base qualities; no much larger clone sits a single base away. This specimen comes from a study of Ad26.COV2.S vaccination and SARS-CoV-2 variants (dated by TCRdb to about 2021). Background for the entire study: Vaccine-arm donors came from COV1001, a multicentre, randomized, double-blind, placebo-controlled phase I-IIa trial of Ad26.COV2.S in healthy adults. Dosing of Ad26.COV2.S was intramuscular, at either 5x10^10 or 1x10^11 viral particles, delivered as one shot or as two shots spaced 56 days apart. Investigators did not know the trial group allocation while performing experiments and assessing outcomes. TCRbeta repertoire sequencing was used to assess the specificity and breadth of SARS-CoV-2-reactive T cell receptors after Ad26.COV2.S vaccination. Trial participants were randomized into five groups of five, in which low-dose or high-dose Ad26.COV2.S was given once or twice, or placebo was given on both occasions. The TCR-sequenced set comprised around 30 samples: around 20 Ad26.COV2.S vaccine recipients, 5 placebo recipients and 8 SARS-CoV-2 convalescent individuals.

The germline V gene supplies CDR1 MDHEN and CDR2 SYDVKM. The CDR3 goes from the cysteine to the phenylalanine over 15 residues. The sequence is cut down to CDR3 DNA, 45 bases in frame from base 1. Deletion took 5 bases off V and 4 bases off J, with a span of 14 bases between the germline ends. The treatment or condition label, read with the paper, signifies: 19 received Ad26.COV2.S at low or high dose, single or two shots; about 5 received placebo; per-sample allocation not given. For vaccine and placebo recipients, repertoires were sequenced using samples collected on day 63 after the first injection. In Cohort 1b, some 25 adults aged 18-55 years were enrolled at a single site in Boston, USA, between 29 July and 7 August 2020. Ad26.COV2.S consisted of a replication-incompetent adenovirus type 26 vector by which a prefusion-stabilized SARS-CoV-2 spike protein from the original Wuhan strain was expressed.

The paper as a whole reports these results and caveats: According to the authors, total T cell responses may have been underestimated by the TCR breadth and depth analyses. The study lacked the statistical power to compare responses across vaccine doses or regimens. Substantial breadth of spike-specific CD8+ and CD4+ T cell responses was reported after vaccination. Compared with placebo recipients, Ad26.COV2.S recipients showed higher spike-specific TCR breadth (P = 0.0014). Non-spike TCR breadth was comparable between vaccine and placebo recipients, consistent with the vaccine containing only spike.

The immunoSEQ Assay was the method used to sequence TCRbeta CDR3 regions. After extraction, genomic DNA underwent amplification by bias-controlled multiplex PCR, followed by high-throughput sequencing. Turning to the authors' computational methods: To quantify the absolute abundance of every unique TCRbeta CDR3 region, sequences were collapsed and filtered. T cell fraction was estimated by normalization of TCRbeta template counts to usable DNA, with usable DNA being measured through amplification of reference genes present in all nucleated cells. Repertoire TCRs were annotated as SARS-CoV-2-specific by exact matching of V gene, CDR3 amino acid sequence and J gene to a known reactive TCR set. The reference SARS-CoV-2 TCR set came from MIRA and was filtered for enrichment in COVID-19-positive ImmuneCODE repertoires, removing public or cross-reactive TCRs. Based on the MIRA antigens, annotated TCRs were further analysed at the level of specific ORF or position within ORF. Breadth was defined as annotated unique rearrangements over total unique productive rearrangements; depth was the summed frequency of those rearrangements. Two-sided Wilcoxon rank-sum tests were used to compare TCR breadth between groups. TCRdb's version of the immuneACCESS table is confined to in-frame rearrangements and falls short of the full clone set. An unresolved V gene accounts for under half of the shortfall where checked; the remainder is of unknown origin. The DNA was the basis for D and trimming; V, J and clone size are from that table. This sample gives 440,000 or so clones in total; around 90% of them show up just once. The top ten constitute around 4.5% of the sample.

This TCR was recovered from a person aged 18 to 59 who received the Ad26.COV2.S COVID-19 vaccine or a placebo. Sequencing was performed on peripheral blood, taken in a trial of Ad26.COV2.S vaccine versus placebo. The chain is encoded by TRBV28 joined to TRBJ2-2; the D region possibly corresponds to TRBD1 (6 bases align). CDR3 loop: CASSPRAGVTGELFF. The nucleotide sequence reads as follows: TGTGCCAGCAGTCCCCGGGCAGGGGTCACCGGGGAGCTGTTTTTT.